The T cell receptor beta chain described here comes from a study of control samples from healthy donors and cancer patients. Assay used: immunoSEQ multiplex PCR; TCRdb lists only in-frame clones, some missing. The data hold fewer than 200,000 clones, with about 93% observed a single time. Germline V lookup: CDR1 SEHNR, CDR2 FQNEAQ (reference sequence). Trimming shortened V by 3 bases and J by 6 bases, and 14 bases separated the two germline ends. The CDR3 is made up of 14 amino acids. This TCR was recovered from a woman aged 60-70 years in good health. J is TRBJ1-1 and V is TRBV7-9; D is undetermined. Input material: blood. The CDR3 sequence: CASSFLEFRSEAFF. For the CDR3, the DNA is TGTGCCAGCAGCTTCCTGGAGTTCAGGTCTGAAGCTTTCTTT.